The clone carrying this T cell receptor (beta chain) came up a few times. Time point given: pre-sensitization, week 0. Treatment defined: therapeutic diphenylcyclopropenone sensitization with weekly scalp DPC. The data stem from a study of human T cells and chemical hapten exposure. Individual cDNA molecules in this library carried unique molecular identifiers. TCRdb ran MiXCR on the RACE reads and lists one entry per CDR3 protein. In the table there are more than 250,000 distinct CDR3 sequences, about 8.6% of which are singletons. The receptor was derived from a woman between 35 and 50 years old with alopecia areata. Some clones in this sample may be carry-over from other donors' samples. The specimen was whole blood, collected in connection with sensitization to the hapten diphenylcyclopropenone (DPC).

The CDR3 loop reads CSVEKEAPAYEQYF. The DNA of the CDR3 is TGCAGCGTTGAAAAGGAGGCCCCGGCCTACGAGCAGTACTTC. V and J are TRBV29-1 and TRBJ2-7, with D possibly TRBD2 on 5 matching bases. V was clipped by 2 bases and J by 2 bases, with 13 bases between them. There are 14 residues in the CDR3. Per the germline V gene, CDR1 is SQVTM and CDR2 is ANQGSEA.